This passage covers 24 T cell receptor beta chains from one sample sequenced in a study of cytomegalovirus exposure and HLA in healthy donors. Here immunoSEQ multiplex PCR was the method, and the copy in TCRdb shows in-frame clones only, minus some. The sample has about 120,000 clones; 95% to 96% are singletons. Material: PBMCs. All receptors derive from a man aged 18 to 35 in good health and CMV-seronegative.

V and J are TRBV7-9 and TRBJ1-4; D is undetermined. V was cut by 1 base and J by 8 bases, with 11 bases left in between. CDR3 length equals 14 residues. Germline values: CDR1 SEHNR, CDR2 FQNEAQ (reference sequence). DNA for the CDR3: TGTGCCAGCAGCTTAGTGGGAGGAGGGGAAAAACTGTTTTTT. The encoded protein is CASSLVGGGEKLFF.

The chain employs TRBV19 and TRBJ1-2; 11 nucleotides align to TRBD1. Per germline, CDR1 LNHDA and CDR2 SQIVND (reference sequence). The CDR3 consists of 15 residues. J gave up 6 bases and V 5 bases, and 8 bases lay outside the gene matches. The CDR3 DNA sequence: TGTGCCAGTAGTGTCACCGGGACAGGGGGACATGGCTACACCTTC. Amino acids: CASSVTGTGGHGYTF.

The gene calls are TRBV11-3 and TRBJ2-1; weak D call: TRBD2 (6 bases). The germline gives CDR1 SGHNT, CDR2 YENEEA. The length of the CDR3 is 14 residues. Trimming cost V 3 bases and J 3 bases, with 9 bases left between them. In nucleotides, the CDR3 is TGTGCCAGCAGCTTGGAGGGGATCTACAATGAGCAGTTCTTC. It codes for CASSLEGIYNEQFF.

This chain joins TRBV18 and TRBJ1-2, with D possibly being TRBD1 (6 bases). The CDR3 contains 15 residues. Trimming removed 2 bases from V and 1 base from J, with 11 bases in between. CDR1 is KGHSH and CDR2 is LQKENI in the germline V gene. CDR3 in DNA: TGTGCCAGCTCACCAACGCAGGGGAATAACTATGGCTACACCTTC. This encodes CASSPTQGNNYGYTF.

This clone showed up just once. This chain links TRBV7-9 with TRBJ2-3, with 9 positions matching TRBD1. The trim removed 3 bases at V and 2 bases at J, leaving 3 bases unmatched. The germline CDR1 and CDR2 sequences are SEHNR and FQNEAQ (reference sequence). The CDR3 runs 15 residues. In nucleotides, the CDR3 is TGTGCCAGCAGCTTTCGGGACAGGGTCACAGATACGCAGTATTTT. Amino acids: CASSFRDRVTDTQYF.

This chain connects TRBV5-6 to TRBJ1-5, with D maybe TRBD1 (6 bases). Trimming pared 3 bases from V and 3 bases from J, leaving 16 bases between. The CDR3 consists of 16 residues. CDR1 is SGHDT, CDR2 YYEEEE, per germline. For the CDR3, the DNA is TGTGCCAGCAGCTCGGCGGGGGGGGGCGTCAATCAGCCCCAGCATTTT. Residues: CASSSAGGGVNQPQHF.

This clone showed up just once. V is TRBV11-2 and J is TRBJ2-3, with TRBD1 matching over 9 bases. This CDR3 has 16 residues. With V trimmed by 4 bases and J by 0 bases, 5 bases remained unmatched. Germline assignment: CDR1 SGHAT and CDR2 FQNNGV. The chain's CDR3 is CASSSRTGVSTDTQYF. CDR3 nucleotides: TGTGCCAGCAGCTCCCGGACAGGGGTTAGCACAGATACGCAGTATTTT.

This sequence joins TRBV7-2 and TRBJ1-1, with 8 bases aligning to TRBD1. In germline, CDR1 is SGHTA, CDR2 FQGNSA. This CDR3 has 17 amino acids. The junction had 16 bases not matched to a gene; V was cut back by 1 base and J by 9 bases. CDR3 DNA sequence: TGTGCCAGCAGCTTAGATGGCCCAGGGGGCGCGAGAAACCAAGCTTTCTTT. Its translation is CASSLDGPGGARNQAFF.

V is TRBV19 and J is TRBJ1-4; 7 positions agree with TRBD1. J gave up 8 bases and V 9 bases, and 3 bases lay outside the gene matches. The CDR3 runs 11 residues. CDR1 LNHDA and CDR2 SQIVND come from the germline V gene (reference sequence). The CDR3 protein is CASRQGEKLFF. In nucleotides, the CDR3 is TGTGCCAGCAGACAGGGAGAAAAACTGTTTTTT.

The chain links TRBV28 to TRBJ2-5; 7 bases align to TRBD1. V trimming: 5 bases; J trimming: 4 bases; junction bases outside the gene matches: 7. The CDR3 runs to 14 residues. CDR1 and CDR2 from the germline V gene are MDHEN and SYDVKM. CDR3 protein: CASSIYRDRETQYF. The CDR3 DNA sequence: TGTGCCAGCAGTATATACCGGGACAGAGAGACCCAGTACTTC. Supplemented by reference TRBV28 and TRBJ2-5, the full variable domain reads DVKVTQSSRYLVKRTGEKVFLECVQDMDHENMFWYRQDPGLGLRLIYFSYDVKMKEKGDIPEGYSVSREKKERFSLILESASTNQTSMYLCASSIYRDRETQYFGPGTRLLVL.

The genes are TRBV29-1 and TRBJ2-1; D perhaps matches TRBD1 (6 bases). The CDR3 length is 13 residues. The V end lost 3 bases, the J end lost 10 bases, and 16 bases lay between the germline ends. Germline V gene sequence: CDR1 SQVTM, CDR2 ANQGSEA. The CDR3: CSVEGHHAREQFF. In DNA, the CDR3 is TGCAGCGTTGAGGGACATCACGCACGAGAGCAGTTCTTC.

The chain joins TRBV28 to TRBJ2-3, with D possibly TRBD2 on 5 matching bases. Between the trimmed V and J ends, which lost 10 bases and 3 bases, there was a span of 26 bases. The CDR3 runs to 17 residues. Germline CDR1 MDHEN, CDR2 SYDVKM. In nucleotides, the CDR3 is TGTGCCACCATGGCCTATCCGGGATCCTCCGTGACAGATACGCAGTATTTT. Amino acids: CATMAYPGSSVTDTQYF.

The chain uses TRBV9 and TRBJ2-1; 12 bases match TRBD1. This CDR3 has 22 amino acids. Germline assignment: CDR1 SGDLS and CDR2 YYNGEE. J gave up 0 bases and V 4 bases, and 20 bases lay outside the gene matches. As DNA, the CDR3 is TGTGCCAGCAGCTCCACCCTCTTACGGGACAGGGGGCCCCCAAGCTCCTACAATGAGCAGTTCTTC. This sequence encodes CASSSTLLRDRGPPSSYNEQFF.

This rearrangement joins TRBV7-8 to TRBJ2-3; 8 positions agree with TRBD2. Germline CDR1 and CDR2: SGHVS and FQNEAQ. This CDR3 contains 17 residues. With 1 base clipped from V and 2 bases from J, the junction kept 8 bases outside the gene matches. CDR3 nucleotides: TGTGCCAGCAGCTTAGGTTCCAGCGGGAGACCCACAGATACGCAGTATTTT. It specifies CASSLGSSGRPTDTQYF.

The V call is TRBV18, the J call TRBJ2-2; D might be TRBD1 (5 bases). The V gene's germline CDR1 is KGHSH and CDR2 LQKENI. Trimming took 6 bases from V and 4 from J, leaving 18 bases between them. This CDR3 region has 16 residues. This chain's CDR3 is CASSRRQSGFTGELFF. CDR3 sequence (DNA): TGTGCCAGCTCTCGCCGACAGTCCGGGTTCACCGGGGAGCTGTTTTTT.

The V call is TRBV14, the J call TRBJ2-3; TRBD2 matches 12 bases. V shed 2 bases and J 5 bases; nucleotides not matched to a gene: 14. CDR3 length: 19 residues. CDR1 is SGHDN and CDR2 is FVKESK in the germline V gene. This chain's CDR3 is CASSQLLAGGPGLIDTQYF. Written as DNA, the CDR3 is TGTGCCAGCAGCCAACTGCTAGCGGGAGGGCCCGGGCTCATAGATACGCAGTATTTT.

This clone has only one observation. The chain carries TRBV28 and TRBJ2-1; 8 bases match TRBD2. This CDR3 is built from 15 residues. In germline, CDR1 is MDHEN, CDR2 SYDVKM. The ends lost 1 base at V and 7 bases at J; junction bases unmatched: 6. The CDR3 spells CASSLFTSGLNEQFF. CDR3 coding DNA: TGTGCCAGCAGTTTATTTACTAGCGGTTTAAATGAGCAGTTCTTC. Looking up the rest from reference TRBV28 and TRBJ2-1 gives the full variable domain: DVKVTQSSRYLVKRTGEKVFLECVQDMDHENMFWYRQDPGLGLRLIYFSYDVKMKEKGDIPEGYSVSREKKERFSLILESASTNQTSMYLCASSLFTSGLNEQFFGPGTRLTVL.

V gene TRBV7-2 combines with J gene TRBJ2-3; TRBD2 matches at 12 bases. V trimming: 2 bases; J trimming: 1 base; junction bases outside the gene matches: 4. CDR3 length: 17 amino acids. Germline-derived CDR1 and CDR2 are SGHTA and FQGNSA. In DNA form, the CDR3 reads TGTGCCAGCAGCTTAACTAGCGGGAGGTGGGGCACAGATACGCAGTATTTT. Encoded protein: CASSLTSGRWGTDTQYF.

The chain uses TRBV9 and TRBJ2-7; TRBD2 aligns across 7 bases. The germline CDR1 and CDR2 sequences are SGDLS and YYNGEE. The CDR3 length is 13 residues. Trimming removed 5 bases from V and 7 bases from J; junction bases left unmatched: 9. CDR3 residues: CASSSGLPGEQYF. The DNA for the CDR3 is TGTGCCAGCAGTAGCGGGCTCCCAGGGGAGCAGTACTTC.

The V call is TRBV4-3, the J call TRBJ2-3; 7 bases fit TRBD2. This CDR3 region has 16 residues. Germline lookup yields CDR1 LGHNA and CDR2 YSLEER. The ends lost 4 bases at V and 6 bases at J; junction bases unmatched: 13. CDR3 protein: CASSPRRGGSGDTQYF. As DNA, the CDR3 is TGCGCCAGCAGCCCGCGGCGGGGCGGGAGCGGGGATACGCAGTATTTT.

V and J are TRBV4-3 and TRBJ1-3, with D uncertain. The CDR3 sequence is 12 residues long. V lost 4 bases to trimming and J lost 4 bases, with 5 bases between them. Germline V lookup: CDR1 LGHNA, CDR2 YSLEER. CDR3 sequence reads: CASSPEGNTIYF. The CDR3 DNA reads TGCGCCAGCAGCCCGGAGGGAAACACCATATATTTT.

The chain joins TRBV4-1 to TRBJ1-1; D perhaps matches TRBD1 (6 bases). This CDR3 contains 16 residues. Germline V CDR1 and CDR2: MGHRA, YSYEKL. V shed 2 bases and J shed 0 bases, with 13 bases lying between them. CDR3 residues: CASSQIPGHLNTEAFF. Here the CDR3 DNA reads TGCGCCAGCAGCCAAATCCCGGGACACCTGAACACTGAAGCTTTCTTT.

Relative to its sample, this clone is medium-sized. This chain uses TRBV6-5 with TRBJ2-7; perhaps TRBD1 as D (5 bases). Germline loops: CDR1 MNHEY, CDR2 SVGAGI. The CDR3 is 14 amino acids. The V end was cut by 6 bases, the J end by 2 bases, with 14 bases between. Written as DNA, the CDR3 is TGTGCCAGCAGCCGAGAGGCAGGGACCTACGAGCAGTACTTC. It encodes CASSREAGTYEQYF.

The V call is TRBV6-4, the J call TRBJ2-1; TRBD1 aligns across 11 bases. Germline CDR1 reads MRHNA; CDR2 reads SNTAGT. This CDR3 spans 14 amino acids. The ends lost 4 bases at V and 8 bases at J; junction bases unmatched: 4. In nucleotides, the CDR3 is TGTGCCAGCAGTGCAGGACAGGGGGCCGATGAGCAGTTCTTC. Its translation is CASSAGQGADEQFF.